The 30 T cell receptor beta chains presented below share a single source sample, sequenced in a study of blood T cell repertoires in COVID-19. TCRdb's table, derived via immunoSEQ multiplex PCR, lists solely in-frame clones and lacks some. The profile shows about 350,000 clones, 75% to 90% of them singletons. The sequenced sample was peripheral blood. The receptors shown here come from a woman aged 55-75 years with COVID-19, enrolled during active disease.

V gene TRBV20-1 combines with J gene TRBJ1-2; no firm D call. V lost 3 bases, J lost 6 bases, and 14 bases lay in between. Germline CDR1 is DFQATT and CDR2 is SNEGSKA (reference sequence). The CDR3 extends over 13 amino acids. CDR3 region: CSASNNRGNGYTF. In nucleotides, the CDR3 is TGCAGTGCTAGTAATAATCGAGGGAATGGCTACACCTTC.

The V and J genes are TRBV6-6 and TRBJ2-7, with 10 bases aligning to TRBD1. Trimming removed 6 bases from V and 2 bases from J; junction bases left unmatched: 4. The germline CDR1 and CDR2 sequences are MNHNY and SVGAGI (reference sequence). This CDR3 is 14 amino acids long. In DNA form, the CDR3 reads TGTGCCAGCAGATCCGGACAGGGGGCCTACGAGCAGTACTTC. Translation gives CASRSGQGAYEQYF.

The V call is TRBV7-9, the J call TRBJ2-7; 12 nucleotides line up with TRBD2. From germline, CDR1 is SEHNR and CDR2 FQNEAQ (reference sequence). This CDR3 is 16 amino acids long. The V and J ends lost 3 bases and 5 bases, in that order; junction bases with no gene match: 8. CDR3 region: CASSFTASGGAHEQYF. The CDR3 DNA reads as TGTGCCAGCAGCTTTACGGCTAGCGGGGGGGCCCACGAGCAGTACTTC.

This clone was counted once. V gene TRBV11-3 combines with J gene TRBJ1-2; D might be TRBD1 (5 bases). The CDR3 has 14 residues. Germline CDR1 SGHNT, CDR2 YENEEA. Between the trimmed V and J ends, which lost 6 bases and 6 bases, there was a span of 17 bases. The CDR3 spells CASSLGVRADGYTF. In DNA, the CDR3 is TGTGCCAGCAGTCTTGGGGTCAGGGCGGATGGCTACACCTTC. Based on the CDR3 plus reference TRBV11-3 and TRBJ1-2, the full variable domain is EAGVVQSPRYKIIEKKQPVAFWCNPISGHNTLYWYLQNLGQGPELLIRYENEEAVDDSQLPKDRFSAERLKGVDSTLKIQPAELGDSAVYLCASSLGVRADGYTFGSGTRLTVV.

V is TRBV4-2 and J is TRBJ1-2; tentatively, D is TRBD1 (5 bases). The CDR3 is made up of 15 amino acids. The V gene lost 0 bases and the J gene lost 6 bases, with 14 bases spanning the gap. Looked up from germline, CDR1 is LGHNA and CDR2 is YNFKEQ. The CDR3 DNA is TGTGCCAGCAGCCAAGACAGGCGGGGCAGGGATGGCTACACCTTC. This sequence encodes CASSQDRRGRDGYTF.

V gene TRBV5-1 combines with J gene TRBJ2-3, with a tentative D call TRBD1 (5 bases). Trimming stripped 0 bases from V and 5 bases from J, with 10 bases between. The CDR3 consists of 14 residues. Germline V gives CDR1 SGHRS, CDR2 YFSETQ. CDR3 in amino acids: CASSLAGRVDTQYF. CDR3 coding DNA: TGCGCCAGCAGCTTGGCGGGCAGGGTAGATACGCAGTATTTT. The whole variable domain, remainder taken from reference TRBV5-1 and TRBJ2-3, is KAGVTQTPRYLIKTRGQQVTLSCSPISGHRSVSWYQQTPGQGLQFLFEYFSETQRNKGNFPGRFSGRQFSNSRSEMNVSTLELGDSALYLCASSLAGRVDTQYFGPGTRLTVL.

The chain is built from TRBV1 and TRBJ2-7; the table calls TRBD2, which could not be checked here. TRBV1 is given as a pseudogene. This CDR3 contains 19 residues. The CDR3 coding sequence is TGCACCAGCAGCCAAACCTCGGCCCCGTGTGGACTAGCGGGGAACGAGCAGTACTTC. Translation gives CTSSQTSAPCGLAGNEQYF.

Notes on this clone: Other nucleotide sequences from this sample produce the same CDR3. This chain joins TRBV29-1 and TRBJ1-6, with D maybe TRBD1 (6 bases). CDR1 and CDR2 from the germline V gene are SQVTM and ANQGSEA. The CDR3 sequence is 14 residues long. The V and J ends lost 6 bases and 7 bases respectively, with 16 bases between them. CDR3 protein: CSVAEGVVNSPLHF. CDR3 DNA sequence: TGCAGCGTAGCCGAGGGGGTTGTCAATTCACCCCTCCACTTT. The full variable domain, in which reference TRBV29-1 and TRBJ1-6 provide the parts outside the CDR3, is SAVISQKPSRDICQRGTSLTIQCQVDSQVTMMFWYRQQPGQSLTLIATANQGSEATYESGFVIDKFPISRPNLTFSTLTVSNMSPEDSSIYLCSVAEGVVNSPLHFGNGTRLTVT.

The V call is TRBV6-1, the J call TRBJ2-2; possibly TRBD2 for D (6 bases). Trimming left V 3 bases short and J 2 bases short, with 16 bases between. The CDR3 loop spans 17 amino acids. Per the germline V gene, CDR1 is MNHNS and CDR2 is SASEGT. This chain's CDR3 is CASSDPLGLLNTGELFF. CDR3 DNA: TGTGCCAGCAGTGATCCGTTGGGACTCCTTAACACCGGGGAGCTGTTTTTT.

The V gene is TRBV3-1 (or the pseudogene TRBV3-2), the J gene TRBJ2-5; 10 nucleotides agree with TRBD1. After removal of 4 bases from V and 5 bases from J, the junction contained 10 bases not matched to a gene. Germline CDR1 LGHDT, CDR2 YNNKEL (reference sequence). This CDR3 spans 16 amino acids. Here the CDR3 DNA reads TGTGCCAGCAGCCCCCGGGAGACAGGGGGCAGGGAGACCCAGTACTTC. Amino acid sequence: CASSPRETGGRETQYF.

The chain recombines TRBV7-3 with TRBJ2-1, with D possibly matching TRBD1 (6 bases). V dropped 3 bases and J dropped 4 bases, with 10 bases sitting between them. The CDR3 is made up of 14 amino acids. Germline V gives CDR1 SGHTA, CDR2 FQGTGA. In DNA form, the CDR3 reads TGTGCCAGCAGCTTCGGGACACTTTACAATGAGCAGTTCTTC. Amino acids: CASSFGTLYNEQFF. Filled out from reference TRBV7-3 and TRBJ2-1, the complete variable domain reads GAGVSQTPSNKVTEKGKYVELRCDPISGHTALYWYRQSLGQGPEFLIYFQGTGAADDSGLPNDRFFAVRPEGSVSTLKIQRTERGDSAVYLCASSFGTLYNEQFFGPGTRLTVL.

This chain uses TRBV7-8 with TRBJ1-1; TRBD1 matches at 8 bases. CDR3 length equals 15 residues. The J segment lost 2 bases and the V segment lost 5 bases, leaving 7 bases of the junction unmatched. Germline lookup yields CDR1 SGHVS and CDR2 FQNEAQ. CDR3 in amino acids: CASSTSTGANTEAFF. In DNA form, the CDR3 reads TGTGCCAGCAGCACCTCGACAGGGGCTAACACTGAAGCTTTCTTT.

The CDR3 sequence: CASLRPWEGETQYF. The CDR3 DNA follows: TGTGCCAGTTTAAGACCTTGGGAGGGAGAGACCCAGTACTTC. The V call is TRBV28, the J call TRBJ2-5, with 7 bases matching TRBD2. The V gene's germline CDR1 is MDHEN and CDR2 SYDVKM. The length of the CDR3 is 14 residues. After removal of 9 bases from V and 4 bases from J, the junction contained 11 bases not matched to a gene.

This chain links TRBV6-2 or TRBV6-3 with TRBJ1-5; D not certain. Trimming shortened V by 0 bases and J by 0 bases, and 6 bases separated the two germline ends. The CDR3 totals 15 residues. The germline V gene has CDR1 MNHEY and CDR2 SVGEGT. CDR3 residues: CASSYSFNSNQPQHF. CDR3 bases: TGTGCCAGCAGTTACTCCTTTAATAGCAATCAGCCCCAGCATTTT.

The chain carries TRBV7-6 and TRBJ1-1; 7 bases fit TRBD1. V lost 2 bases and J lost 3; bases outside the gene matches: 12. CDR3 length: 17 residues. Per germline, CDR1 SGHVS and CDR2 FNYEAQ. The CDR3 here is CASSLKRRGLRDTEAFF. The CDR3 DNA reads TGTGCCAGCAGCTTAAAGAGGAGGGGGCTAAGGGACACTGAAGCTTTCTTT.

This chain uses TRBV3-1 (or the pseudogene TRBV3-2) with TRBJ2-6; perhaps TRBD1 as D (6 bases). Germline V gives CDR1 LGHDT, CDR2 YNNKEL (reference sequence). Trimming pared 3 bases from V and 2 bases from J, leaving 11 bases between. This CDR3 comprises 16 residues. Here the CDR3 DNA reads TGTGCCAGCAGCCAGAATACAGGGACTGGGGCCAACGTCCTGACTTTC. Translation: CASSQNTGTGANVLTF.

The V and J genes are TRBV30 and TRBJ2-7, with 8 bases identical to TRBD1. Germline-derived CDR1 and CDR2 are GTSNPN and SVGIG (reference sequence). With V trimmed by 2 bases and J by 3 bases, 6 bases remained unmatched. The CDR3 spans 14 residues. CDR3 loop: CAWSPTGGIYEQYF. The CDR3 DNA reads TGTGCCTGGAGTCCTACAGGGGGGATCTACGAGCAGTACTTC.

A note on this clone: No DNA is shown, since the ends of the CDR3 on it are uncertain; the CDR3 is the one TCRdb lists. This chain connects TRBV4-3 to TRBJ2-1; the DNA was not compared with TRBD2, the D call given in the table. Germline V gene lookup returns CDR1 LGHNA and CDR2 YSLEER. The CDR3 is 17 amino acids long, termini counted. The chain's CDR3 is CASSTSGRDARQNEQFF.

The CDR3 region has the DNA TGTGCCAGCAACCCGATGGGGGGGAATGAGCAGTTCTTC. Its translation: CASNPMGGNEQFF. This chain joins TRBV2 and TRBJ2-1, with TRBD2 identical over 7 bases. V shed 7 bases, J shed 7 bases, and the junction held 7 bases outside the gene matches. Per germline, CDR1 SNHLY and CDR2 FYNNEI. The CDR3 length is 13 residues.

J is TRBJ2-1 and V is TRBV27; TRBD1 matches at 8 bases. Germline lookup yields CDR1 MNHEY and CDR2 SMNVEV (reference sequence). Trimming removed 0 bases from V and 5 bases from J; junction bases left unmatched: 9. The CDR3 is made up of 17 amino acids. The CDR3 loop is CASSLSLTGEFDNEQFF. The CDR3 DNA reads TGTGCCAGCAGTTTATCGTTGACAGGGGAGTTCGACAATGAGCAGTTCTTC.

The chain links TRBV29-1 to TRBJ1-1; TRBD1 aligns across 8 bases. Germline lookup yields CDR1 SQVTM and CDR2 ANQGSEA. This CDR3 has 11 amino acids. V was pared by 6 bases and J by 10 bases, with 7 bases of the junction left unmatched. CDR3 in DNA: TGCAGCGTACGGACAGGGAATCTAGCTTTCTTT. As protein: CSVRTGNLAFF.

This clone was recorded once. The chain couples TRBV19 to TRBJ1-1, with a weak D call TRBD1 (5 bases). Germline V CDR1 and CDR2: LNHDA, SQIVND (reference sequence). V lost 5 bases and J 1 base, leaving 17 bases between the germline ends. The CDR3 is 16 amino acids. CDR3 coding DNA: TGTGCCAGTAGTGCCCTGTTAAGGGGAGGGAACACTGAAGCTTTCTTT. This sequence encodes CASSALLRGGNTEAFF.

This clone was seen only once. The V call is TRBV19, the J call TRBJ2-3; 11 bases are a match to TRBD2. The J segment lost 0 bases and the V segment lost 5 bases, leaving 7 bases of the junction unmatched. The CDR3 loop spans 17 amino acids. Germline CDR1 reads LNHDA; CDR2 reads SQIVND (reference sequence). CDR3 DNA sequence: TGTGCCAGTAGTCGGGCTAGCGGGGGGCGGAGCACAGATACGCAGTATTTT. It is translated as CASSRASGGRSTDTQYF.

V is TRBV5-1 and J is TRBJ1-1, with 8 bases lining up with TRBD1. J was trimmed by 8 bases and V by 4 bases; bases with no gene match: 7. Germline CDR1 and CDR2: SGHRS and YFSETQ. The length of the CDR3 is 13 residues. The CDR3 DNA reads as TGCGCCAGCAGCGGTACGACAGGGGCCGAAGCTTTCTTT. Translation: CASSGTTGAEAFF.

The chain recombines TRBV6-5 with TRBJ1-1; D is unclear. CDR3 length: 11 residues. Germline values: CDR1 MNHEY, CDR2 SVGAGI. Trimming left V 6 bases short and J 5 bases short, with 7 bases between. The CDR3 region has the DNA TGTGCCAGCAGGGTCAGTACTGAAGCTTTCTTT. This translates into CASRVSTEAFF.

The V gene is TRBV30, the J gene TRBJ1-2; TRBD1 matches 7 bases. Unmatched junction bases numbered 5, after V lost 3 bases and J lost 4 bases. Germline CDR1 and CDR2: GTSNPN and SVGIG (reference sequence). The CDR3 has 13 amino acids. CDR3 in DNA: TGTGCCTGGAGACGGACAGGTGGCTATGGCTACACCTTC. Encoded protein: CAWRRTGGYGYTF.

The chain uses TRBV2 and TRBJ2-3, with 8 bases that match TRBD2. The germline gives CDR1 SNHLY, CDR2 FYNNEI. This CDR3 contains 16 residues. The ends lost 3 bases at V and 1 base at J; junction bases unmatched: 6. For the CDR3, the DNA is TGTGCCAGCAGTGATGGTCGGGGGGGAGGCACAGATACGCAGTATTTT. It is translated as CASSDGRGGGTDTQYF.

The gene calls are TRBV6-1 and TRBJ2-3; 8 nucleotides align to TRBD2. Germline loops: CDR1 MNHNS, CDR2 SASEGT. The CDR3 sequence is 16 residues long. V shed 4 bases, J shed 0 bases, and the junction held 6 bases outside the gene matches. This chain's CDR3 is CASSATSGLSTDTQYF. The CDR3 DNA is TGTGCCAGCAGTGCCACTAGCGGCCTTAGCACAGATACGCAGTATTTT.

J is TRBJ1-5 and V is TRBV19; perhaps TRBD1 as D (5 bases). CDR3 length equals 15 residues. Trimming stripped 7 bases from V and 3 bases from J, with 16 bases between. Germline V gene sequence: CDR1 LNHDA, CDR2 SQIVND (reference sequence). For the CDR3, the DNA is TGTGCCAGTACCGAGTGGGGGGTTGACAATCAGCCCCAGCATTTT. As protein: CASTEWGVDNQPQHF.

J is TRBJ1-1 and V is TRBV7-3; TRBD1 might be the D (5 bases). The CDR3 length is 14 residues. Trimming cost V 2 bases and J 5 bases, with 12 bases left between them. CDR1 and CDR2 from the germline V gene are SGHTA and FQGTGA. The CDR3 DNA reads TGTGCCAGCAGCTTAGGGCGACAGTCAACTGAAGCTTTCTTT. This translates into CASSLGRQSTEAFF.